The source of this TCR beta chain is a study of blood T cell repertoires in COVID-19. Here immunoSEQ multiplex PCR was the method, and the copy in TCRdb shows in-frame clones only, minus some. The table has hundreds of thousands of clones, roughly nine tenths seen once. Losses at the gene ends were 3 bases for V and 5 bases for J; bases not matched to a gene: 1. Germline V lookup: CDR1 SGHTA, CDR2 FQGNSA. CDR3 length: 13 amino acids. Material for sequencing was peripheral blood. The rearrangement joins TRBV7-2 to TRBJ2-3; TRBD2 matches at 8 bases. This TCR derives from a middle-aged man with acute or convalescent COVID-19. The CDR3 protein is CASSFTSGDTQYF. CDR3 nucleotides: TGTGCCAGCAGCTTCACTAGCGGAGATACGCAGTATTTT.